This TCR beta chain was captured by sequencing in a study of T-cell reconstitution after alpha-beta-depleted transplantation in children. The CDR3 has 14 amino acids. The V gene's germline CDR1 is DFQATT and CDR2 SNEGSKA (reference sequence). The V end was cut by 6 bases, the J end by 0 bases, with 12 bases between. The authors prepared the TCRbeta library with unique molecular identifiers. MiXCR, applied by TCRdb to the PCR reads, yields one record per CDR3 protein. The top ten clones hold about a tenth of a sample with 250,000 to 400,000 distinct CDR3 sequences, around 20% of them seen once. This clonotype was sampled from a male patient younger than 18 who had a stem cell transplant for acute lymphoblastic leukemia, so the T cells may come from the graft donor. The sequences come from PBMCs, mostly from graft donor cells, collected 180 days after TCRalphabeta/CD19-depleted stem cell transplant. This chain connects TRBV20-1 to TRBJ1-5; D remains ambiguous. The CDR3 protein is CSAPPVASNQPQHF. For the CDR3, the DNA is TGCAGTGCCCCCCCGGTGGCTAGCAATCAGCCCCAGCATTTT.